The text below deals with one T cell receptor beta chain. Its target is unknown. At one of its ends the junction is not consistent with the germline gene, which may arise from a read error. This specimen belongs to a study of vaccination and CD4 T cells after COVID-19. At the level of the study: Post-vaccine sampling followed dose two by a median roughly 74 days (range 14 to 241). SARS-CoV-2, HCoV-NL63, HCoV-OC43 and HCoV-229E supplied the overlapping spike peptides used to stimulate cells.

Treatment given: roughly ten-day PBMC culture with coronavirus spike peptide pools or control peptides (ViraFEST assay). The CDR3 has 15 residues. The germline CDR1 and CDR2 sequences are SSHAT and FNYEAQ (reference sequence). The Oncomine TCR Beta short-read assay was applied to DNA of cultured CD4+ T cells. TCRdb fed the PCR reads into MiXCR, producing one record per CDR3 protein. The sample lists over 12,000 distinct CDR3 sequences, about 51% occurring once. The sequence was collected from a human donor who had recovered from COVID-19. The sequenced sample was CD4+ T cells from blood, cultured in vitro. The J gene is TRBJ2-3, the V gene TRBV7-7; perhaps TRBD2 as D (6 bases). The CDR3 is CASSPLAGSTDTQYF. CDR3 DNA: TGTGCTAGCAGCCCCCTGGCCGGGAGTACAGATACGCAGTATTTT.